The clone carrying this T cell receptor (beta chain) was detected only once. This sample was taken from a study of blood T cell repertoires in COVID-19. On the study more broadly: Acute and convalescent COVID-19 samples came from the United States, Italy and Spain. Sources were T cells, B-cell-depleted T cells, or PBMCs; the material itself was cDNA or gDNA.

The CDR3 runs 12 residues. Germline V CDR1 and CDR2: MDHEN, SYDVKM. V lost 2 bases and J lost 10, with 11 bases in between. Original processing methods: The assay estimated nucleated cells by amplifying reference gene primers. TCRdb's table, derived via immunoSEQ multiplex PCR, lists solely in-frame clones and lacks some. Clone size and the V and J calls come from that table; the DNA yielded D and trimming. The sample has 75,000 to 100,000 clones, over 75% seen once. The receptor was derived from a woman older than 75 with acute or convalescent COVID-19. Sequenced sample: peripheral blood. This rearrangement joins TRBV28 to TRBJ1-2; a possible D gene is TRBD1 (6 bases). The CDR3 protein is CASSLEQGTYTF. DNA of the CDR3: TGTGCCAGCAGTTTAGAACAGGGAACCTACACCTTC.